These T cell receptor beta chains were read from a single sample in a study of early T cells in non-severe SARS-CoV-2 infection. From the 5' RACE reads, TCRdb called clonotypes with MiXCR, one entry per CDR3 protein. The table records tens of thousands of distinct CDR3 sequences, about 12% of them present only once. The starting material was whole blood, obtained at baseline. These TCRs come from an adult who was a healthcare worker with PCR-confirmed SARS-CoV-2 infection or an uninfected control (not recorded which). Both conserved end residues are part of each CDR3. Each record gives: CDR3 DNA, CDR3 protein, J gene, CDR3 length, clone size, V gene, D gene. D genes are given only for firm matches. The size field is filled for only some rows; it gives once, few, many or a size class.

TGTGCCAGCAGCCAGCTGAGCGGGAAATACAATGAGCAGTTCTTC,CASSQLSGKYNEQFF,TRBJ2-1,15,-,TRBV9,TRBD2
TGCGCCAGCAGCTTGGACGGGACAGTTAGAAAACTGTTTTTT,CASSLDGTVRKLFF,TRBJ1-4,14,few,TRBV5-1,TRBD1
TGTGCCAGCAGCTTAGTGGATCGGGGGATCAATCAGCCCCAGCATTTT,CASSLVDRGINQPQHF,TRBJ1-5,16,many,TRBV7-9,-
TGTGCCATCAGTGCAACCGGGGCCGGGTCTGGGGCCAACGTCCTGACTTTC,CAISATGAGSGANVLTF,TRBJ2-6,17,-,TRBV10-3,-
TGCAGTGGATCAAGTAGCGGGGGCGAGCAGTACTTC,CSGSSSGGEQYF,TRBJ2-7,12,few,TRBV20-1,TRBD2
TGTGCCAGCAGCTTAAGCGCTTCCGGACAGGGCACAGATACGCAGTATTTT,CASSLSASGQGTDTQYF,TRBJ2-3,17,-,TRBV7-6,TRBD1
TGCAGTGCTGGATCGGAGTACTTC,CSAGSEYF,TRBJ2-7,8,-,TRBV20-1,-
TGTGCCAGCACCTTCGGGCGGGGGTTCACAGATACGCAGTATTTT,CASTFGRGFTDTQYF,TRBJ2-3,15,many,TRBV7-2,TRBD2
TGTGCCACCAGTGGAGGGCTAGTAGAGGAGCAGTTCTTC,CATSGGLVEEQFF,TRBJ2-1,13,-,TRBV24-1,-
TGTGCCAGCAGCTCCTCGACTAGGAGGGGCACCGGGGAGCTGTTTTTT,CASSSSTRRGTGELFF,TRBJ2-2,16,few,TRBV7-6,-
TGTGCCAGCAGCTCCCGGGAGGGGGATAACGAGCAGTACTTC,CASSSREGDNEQYF,TRBJ2-7,14,few,TRBV7-6,TRBD2
TGTGCCATCAAGGACCGGGACAACACAGATACGCAGTATTTT,CAIKDRDNTDTQYF,TRBJ2-3,14,many,TRBV10-3,-
TGTGCCAGCAGTTACGGGGCCGGGGCCAACGTCCTGACTTTC,CASSYGAGANVLTF,TRBJ2-6,14,-,TRBV6-5,-
TGTGCCAGCAGTCGGACGACAGGGAACTATGGCTACACCTTC,CASSRTTGNYGYTF,TRBJ1-2,14,-,TRBV28,TRBD1
TGTGCCAGCAGTTTATATCCCGGGGAGCTGTTTTTT,CASSLYPGELFF,TRBJ2-2,12,-,TRBV27,-
TGTGCCAGCAGCTTAGTACAGGGGTACACAGATACGCAGTATTTT,CASSLVQGYTDTQYF,TRBJ2-3,15,-,TRBV7-6,TRBD1
TGCGCCAGCAGGCATGACAGGGGAGGAATGAACACTGAAGCTTTCTTT,CASRHDRGGMNTEAFF,TRBJ1-1,16,-,TRBV5-1,TRBD1
TGTGCCAGCAGCTCATCTACGGTCAGGGGAAGCACTGAAGCTTTCTTT,CASSSSTVRGSTEAFF,TRBJ1-1,16,-,TRBV7-9,-
TGTGCCAGCAGCCCCCCGGCCGGGGAGCTGTTTTTT,CASSPPAGELFF,TRBJ2-2,12,few,TRBV12-3/TRBV12-4,-
TGTGCCAGCAGCCCCGGGACAGGGGGGCTTGGCTACACCTTC,CASSPGTGGLGYTF,TRBJ1-2,14,few,TRBV11-2,TRBD1
TGTGCCAGCAGTTTGTCAGGGGGCACCAAAAACATTCAGTACTTC,CASSLSGGTKNIQYF,TRBJ2-4,15,-,TRBV12-3/TRBV12-4,TRBD1
TGCAGTGCTAGCCAGACTGGCGGTGATTCACCCCTCCACTTT,CSASQTGGDSPLHF,TRBJ1-6,14,few,TRBV20-1,-
TGTGCCAGCAGCTCACTGACAGCCGATTCACCCCTCCACTTT,CASSSLTADSPLHF,TRBJ1-6,14,few,TRBV7-4,-
TGTGCCAGCAGCCACAATGGACGGGACTATTCACCCCTCCACTTT,CASSHNGRDYSPLHF,TRBJ1-6,15,many,TRBV14,-
TGTGCCAGCAGCCAGCTGATGACAGCATCTAATGAAAAACTGTTTTTT,CASSQLMTASNEKLFF,TRBJ1-4,16,-,TRBV14,-
TGTGCCAGCAGACTCCCCGGGACAGCAGTCGATGGCTACACCTTC,CASRLPGTAVDGYTF,TRBJ1-2,15,few,TRBV2,TRBD1
TGTGCCAGCAGCTTAGCCTGGGACAGTAAGGGCTACACCTTC,CASSLAWDSKGYTF,TRBJ1-2,14,few,TRBV7-2,TRBD1
TGTGCCAGCAGCTCTAGGATGGTGGGGAGCACTGAAGCTTTCTTT,CASSSRMVGSTEAFF,TRBJ1-1,15,many,TRBV9,-
TGCGCCAGCAGCTTGGGAGCCGCAGGGGGGGATACGCAGTATTTT,CASSLGAAGGDTQYF,TRBJ2-3,15,-,TRBV5-1,-
TGTGCCAGCAGTCCGGGACTAGCGGACACAGATACGCAGTATTTT,CASSPGLADTDTQYF,TRBJ2-3,15,-,TRBV28,TRBD2
TGTGCCAGTAGTATAGATCTTGGCGGCGATCCTTCCAAAAACATTCAGTACTTC,CASSIDLGGDPSKNIQYF,TRBJ2-4,18,-,TRBV19,-
TGTGCCTGGACGCAGGACAGACTATCTGGAAACACCATATATTTT,CAWTQDRLSGNTIYF,TRBJ1-3,15,-,TRBV30,-